This T cell receptor beta chain was retrieved from a study of immune cell composition in non-small cell lung cancer. Notes on the study in general: Smoking pack-years did not significantly correlate with tumour TCR-beta clonality.

Data came from immunoSEQ multiplex PCR; TCRdb stores just in-frame clones and leaves some out. Of roughly 8,700 clones in the sample, under 70% are singletons; the top ten hold around a quarter. For this clone: What it binds is unknown.

Germline V lookup: CDR1 LGHNA, CDR2 YNFKEQ. Trimming removed 1 base from V and 2 bases from J, with 14 bases in between. There are 16 residues in the CDR3. Normal lung was taken at the farthest possible site, at least 3 cm from tumour. V is TRBV4-2 and J is TRBJ1-2, with D perhaps matching TRBD1 (5 bases). The sequence was obtained from a human donor with non-small cell lung cancer. The sample was non-adjacent lung tissue. For the CDR3, the DNA is TGTGCCAGCAGCCAAGTGGGGAGGAAGGGGAACTATGGCTACACCTTC. As protein: CASSQVGRKGNYGYTF.